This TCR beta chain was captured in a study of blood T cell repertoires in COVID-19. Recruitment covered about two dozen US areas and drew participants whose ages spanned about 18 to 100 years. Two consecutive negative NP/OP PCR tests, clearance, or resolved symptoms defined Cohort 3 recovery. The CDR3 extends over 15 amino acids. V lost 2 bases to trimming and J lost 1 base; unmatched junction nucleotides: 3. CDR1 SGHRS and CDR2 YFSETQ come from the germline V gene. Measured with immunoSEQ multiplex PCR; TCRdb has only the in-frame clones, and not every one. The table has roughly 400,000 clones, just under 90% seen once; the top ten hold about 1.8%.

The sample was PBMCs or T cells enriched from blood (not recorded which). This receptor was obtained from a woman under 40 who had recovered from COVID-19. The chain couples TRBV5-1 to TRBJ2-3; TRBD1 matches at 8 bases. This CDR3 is CASSLGDRRTDTQYF. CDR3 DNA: TGCGCCAGCAGCTTAGGGGACAGGCGCACAGATACGCAGTATTTT. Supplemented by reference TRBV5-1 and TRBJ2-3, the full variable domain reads KAGVTQTPRYLIKTRGQQVTLSCSPISGHRSVSWYQQTPGQGLQFLFEYFSETQRNKGNFPGRFSGRQFSNSRSEMNVSTLELGDSALYLCASSLGDRRTDTQYFGPGTRLTVL.